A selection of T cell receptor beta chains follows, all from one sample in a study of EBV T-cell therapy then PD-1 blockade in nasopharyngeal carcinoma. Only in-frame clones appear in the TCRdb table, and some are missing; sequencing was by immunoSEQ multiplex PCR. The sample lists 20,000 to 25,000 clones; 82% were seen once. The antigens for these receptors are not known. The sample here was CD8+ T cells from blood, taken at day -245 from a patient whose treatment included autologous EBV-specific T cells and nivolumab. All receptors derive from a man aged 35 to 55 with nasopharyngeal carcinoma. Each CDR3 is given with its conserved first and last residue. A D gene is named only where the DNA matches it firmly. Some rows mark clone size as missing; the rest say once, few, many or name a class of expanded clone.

cdr3_nt: TGTGCCAGCAGTATGTCGCGGGGGGATTACTACGAGCAGTACTTC; cdr3_aa: CASSMSRGDYYEQYF; clone_size: NA; d_call: TRBD2; j_call: TRBJ2-7; v_call: TRBV13
cdr3_nt: TGCGCCAGCAGCCAAGAGAGGTCTCAGGGGATAAGATACGAGCAGTACTTC; cdr3_aa: CASSQERSQGIRYEQYF; clone_size: once; d_call: NA; j_call: TRBJ2-7; v_call: TRBV4-1
cdr3_nt: TGCACCAGCAGCCAAGATCGCGAGGGGAGCTACAATGAGCAGTTCTTC; cdr3_aa: CTSSQDREGSYNEQFF; clone_size: NA; d_call: NA; j_call: TRBJ2-1; v_call: TRBV1
cdr3_nt: TGCGCCAGCAGCCAAGATTGGGGCGAGGGAGGTGCAACTAATGAAAAACTGTTTTTT; cdr3_aa: CASSQDWGEGGATNEKLFF; clone_size: NA; d_call: NA; j_call: TRBJ1-4; v_call: TRBV4-3
cdr3_nt: TGTGCCAGCAGCCCCCGACAGGGGTTTGGCTATGGCTACACCTTC; cdr3_aa: CASSPRQGFGYGYTF; clone_size: few; d_call: TRBD1; j_call: TRBJ1-2; v_call: TRBV7-2
cdr3_nt: TGTGCCAGCAGTTCAACTGAGGTTTTTAGCACAGATACGCAGTATTTT; cdr3_aa: CASSSTEVFSTDTQYF; clone_size: NA; d_call: NA; j_call: TRBJ2-3; v_call: TRBV6-4
cdr3_nt: TGTGCCAGCAGCTTGGCCTTACTAGTAACAGATACGCAGTATTTT; cdr3_aa: CASSLALLVTDTQYF; clone_size: NA; d_call: NA; j_call: TRBJ2-3; v_call: TRBV5-6
cdr3_nt: TGTGCCAGCAGCTTGGAAGTGTTCCCCGCAACTAATGAAAAACTGTTTTTT; cdr3_aa: CASSLEVFPATNEKLFF; clone_size: NA; d_call: NA; j_call: TRBJ1-4; v_call: TRBV5-6
cdr3_nt: TGTGCCAGCAGCTCTGGGTTTGACAGCGATGAGCAGTTCTTC; cdr3_aa: CASSSGFDSDEQFF; clone_size: once; d_call: NA; j_call: TRBJ2-1; v_call: TRBV7-3
cdr3_nt: TGTGCCAGCAGTTACGGGGACGGGGGCAACTATGGCTACACCTTC; cdr3_aa: CASSYGDGGNYGYTF; clone_size: NA; d_call: NA; j_call: TRBJ1-2; v_call: TRBV6-5
cdr3_nt: TGTGCCAGCAGTTATGTAGGGGGCGAGCAGTACTTC; cdr3_aa: CASSYVGGEQYF; clone_size: few; d_call: NA; j_call: TRBJ2-7; v_call: TRBV6-5
cdr3_nt: TGTGCCAGCAGTGAGGGGGGTGTAAATTCACCCCTCCACTTT; cdr3_aa: CASSEGGVNSPLHF; clone_size: few; d_call: NA; j_call: TRBJ1-6; v_call: TRBV6-1
cdr3_nt: TGCGCCAGCAGCCAAGATTTCCGGGGGGCGCATCAGCCCCAGCATTTT; cdr3_aa: CASSQDFRGAHQPQHF; clone_size: few; d_call: NA; j_call: TRBJ1-5; v_call: TRBV4-1
cdr3_nt: TGTGCCAGCGGAACGTGGGTACGTGGGGCCAACGTCCTGACTTTC; cdr3_aa: CASGTWVRGANVLTF; clone_size: NA; d_call: NA; j_call: TRBJ2-6; v_call: TRBV6-5
cdr3_nt: TGTGCCAGCGGCCCAAATACGCAGTATTTT; cdr3_aa: CASGPNTQYF; clone_size: NA; d_call: NA; j_call: TRBJ2-3; v_call: TRBV9
cdr3_nt: TGCGCCAGCAGCCCCTTTACTAGCGGGGGGGGCACAGATACGCAGTATTTT; cdr3_aa: CASSPFTSGGGTDTQYF; clone_size: NA; d_call: TRBD2; j_call: TRBJ2-3; v_call: TRBV4-3
cdr3_nt: TGTGCCAGCAGCCAAGGGGGGAATGAAAAACTGTTTTTT; cdr3_aa: CASSQGGNEKLFF; clone_size: NA; d_call: NA; j_call: TRBJ1-4; v_call: TRBV3-1/TRBV3-2
cdr3_nt: TGTGCCAGCACCCGGGGGTATGAAAAACTGTTTTTT; cdr3_aa: CASTRGYEKLFF; clone_size: NA; d_call: NA; j_call: TRBJ1-4; v_call: TRBV28
cdr3_nt: TGCGCCAGCAGCTTGGCCACAGGGAACGCTGAAGCTTTCTTT; cdr3_aa: CASSLATGNAEAFF; clone_size: NA; d_call: NA; j_call: TRBJ1-1; v_call: TRBV5-1
cdr3_nt: TGTGCCAGCAGCGCCCTAAACCGACAGGGGGCGGGCGGCTACACCTTC; cdr3_aa: CASSALNRQGAGGYTF; clone_size: NA; d_call: TRBD1; j_call: TRBJ1-2; v_call: TRBV9
cdr3_nt: TGTGCCAGCAGTTACGGTACAGGGGGTGACGAGCAGTACTTC; cdr3_aa: CASSYGTGGDEQYF; clone_size: NA; d_call: TRBD1; j_call: TRBJ2-7; v_call: TRBV6-2/TRBV6-3
cdr3_nt: TGTGCCAGCAGCGTAAGGGCGGCATATGGCTACACCTTC; cdr3_aa: CASSVRAAYGYTF; clone_size: NA; d_call: NA; j_call: TRBJ1-2; v_call: TRBV7-9
cdr3_nt: TGTGCCAGCAGTGGATCGACTAGCGGAGAGACCCAGTACTTC; cdr3_aa: CASSGSTSGETQYF; clone_size: many; d_call: TRBD2; j_call: TRBJ2-5; v_call: TRBV25-1
cdr3_nt: TGTGCCAGCAAACGAGGTGGGAACACTGAAGCTTTCTTT; cdr3_aa: CASKRGGNTEAFF; clone_size: few; d_call: NA; j_call: TRBJ1-1; v_call: TRBV25-1
cdr3_nt: TGCGCCAGCAGCTCAAGCATAGGACAGGGCGGGGAAAAACTGTTTTTT; cdr3_aa: CASSSSIGQGGEKLFF; clone_size: NA; d_call: TRBD1; j_call: TRBJ1-4; v_call: TRBV5-1
cdr3_nt: TGTGCCAGCAGCGTAGGAGGGACACACTACGAGCAGTACTTC; cdr3_aa: CASSVGGTHYEQYF; clone_size: NA; d_call: NA; j_call: TRBJ2-7; v_call: TRBV9
cdr3_nt: TGCAGCGTTGATGGGGGAGGCACTGAAGCTTTCTTT; cdr3_aa: CSVDGGGTEAFF; clone_size: NA; d_call: NA; j_call: TRBJ1-1; v_call: TRBV29-1